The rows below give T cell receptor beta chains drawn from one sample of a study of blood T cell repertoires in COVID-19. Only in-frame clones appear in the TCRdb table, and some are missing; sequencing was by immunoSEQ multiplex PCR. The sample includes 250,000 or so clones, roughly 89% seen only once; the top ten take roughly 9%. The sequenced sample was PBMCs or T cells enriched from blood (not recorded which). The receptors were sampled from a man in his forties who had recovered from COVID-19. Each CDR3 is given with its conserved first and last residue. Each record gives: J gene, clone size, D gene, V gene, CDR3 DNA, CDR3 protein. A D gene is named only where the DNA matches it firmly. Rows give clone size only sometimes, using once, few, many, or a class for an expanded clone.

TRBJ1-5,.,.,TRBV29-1,TGCAGCGTCGGAGACTACCCCGGCGGGCCCCAGCATTTT,CSVGDYPGGPQHF
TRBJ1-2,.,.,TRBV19,TGTGCCAGTAGTATAAGCAGGGGCAACTATGGCTACACCTTC,CASSISRGNYGYTF
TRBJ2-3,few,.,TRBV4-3,TGCGCCAGCAGCCAAGATCTCGACAGGAGCACAGATACGCAGTATTTT,CASSQDLDRSTDTQYF
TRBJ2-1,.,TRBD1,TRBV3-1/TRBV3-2,TGTGCCAGCAGCCGGGACAGGGACAATGAGCAGTTCTTC,CASSRDRDNEQFF
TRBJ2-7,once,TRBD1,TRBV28,TGTGCCAGCAGTTTACCTCACTCGACAGGGGCCTCCTACGAGCAGTACTTC,CASSLPHSTGASYEQYF
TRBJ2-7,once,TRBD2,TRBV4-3,TGCGCCAGCAGCCCTACTAGCGGGAGGGATTCCTACGAGCAGTACTTC,CASSPTSGRDSYEQYF
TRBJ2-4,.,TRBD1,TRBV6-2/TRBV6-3,TGTGCCAGCAGCGGGACAGGAATAAACATTCAGTACTTC,CASSGTGINIQYF
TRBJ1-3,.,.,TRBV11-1,TGTGCCAGCAGCTTAGTTTCGGGATCTGGAAACACCATATATTTT,CASSLVSGSGNTIYF
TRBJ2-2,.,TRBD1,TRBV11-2,TGTGCCAGCAGCTTAGTTGGACAGGGACGATATACCGGGGAGCTGTTTTTT,CASSLVGQGRYTGELFF
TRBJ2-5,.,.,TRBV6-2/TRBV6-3,TGTGCCAGCAGTTACGGTCCCGGGGAGACCCAGTACTTC,CASSYGPGETQYF
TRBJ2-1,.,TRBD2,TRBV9,TGTGCCAGCAGCGAACGAGCGGGATTCGCCTACAATGAGCAGTTCTTC,CASSERAGFAYNEQFF
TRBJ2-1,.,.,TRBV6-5,TGTGCCAGCATAAGAGACAGGACTTACAATGAGCAGTTCTTC,CASIRDRTYNEQFF
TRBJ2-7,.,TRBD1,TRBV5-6,TGTGCCAGCAGCTCCGACAGGGTCTACGAGCAGTACTTC,CASSSDRVYEQYF
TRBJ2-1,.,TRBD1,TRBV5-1,TGCGCCAGCAGCCAGGACAGGGGATATAACAATGAGCAGTTCTTC,CASSQDRGYNNEQFF
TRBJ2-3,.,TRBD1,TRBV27,TGTGCCACCAGAACTCCGGGACAGGGGGAAGATACGCAGTATTTT,CATRTPGQGEDTQYF
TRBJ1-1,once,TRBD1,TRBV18,TGTGCCAGCTCCTATGACAGGGGAATGTCGGCCACTGAAGCTTTCTTT,CASSYDRGMSATEAFF
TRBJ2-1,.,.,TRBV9,TGTGCCAGCAGCCCCCTGCTAAAGGAGCAGTTCTTC,CASSPLLKEQFF
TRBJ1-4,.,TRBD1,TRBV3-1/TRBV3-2,TGTGCCAGCAGCACCCAAGGGGGCGGAAAACTGTTTTTT,CASSTQGGGKLFF
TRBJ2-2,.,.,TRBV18,TGTGCCAGCGCACTGCGGGAAGACACCGGGGAGCTGTTTTTT,CASALREDTGELFF
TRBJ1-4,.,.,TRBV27,TGTGCCAGCAGTTTACTGGGGCTCGGGGAAAAACTGTTTTTT,CASSLLGLGEKLFF
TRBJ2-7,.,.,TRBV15,TGTGCCACCAGCTCTCCCAAAGGTGAGGACGAGCAGTACTTC,CATSSPKGEDEQYF
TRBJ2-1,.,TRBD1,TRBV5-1,TGCGCCAGCAGGGGGACAGGGGTTAACAATGAGCAGTTCTTC,CASRGTGVNNEQFF
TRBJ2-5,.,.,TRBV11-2,TGTGCCAGCAGCCTCTCGATCCCCGGAGAGACCCAGTACTTC,CASSLSIPGETQYF
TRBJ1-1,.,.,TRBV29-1,TGCAGCCATCGGAGCGATATGAACACTGAAGCTTTCTTT,CSHRSDMNTEAFF
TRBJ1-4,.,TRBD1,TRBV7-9,TGTGCCAGCAGCCCACCGGGACAGGTGACTCATAATGAAAAACTGTTTTTT,CASSPPGQVTHNEKLFF
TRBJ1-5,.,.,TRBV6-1,TGTGCCAGCAGTGAAATCGGGCCAGGGGAGGGTCAGCCCCAGCATTTT,CASSEIGPGEGQPQHF
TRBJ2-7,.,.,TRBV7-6,TGTGCCAGCAGCCCAAACGGGGCCTACGAGCAGTACTTC,CASSPNGAYEQYF
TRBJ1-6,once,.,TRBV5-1,TGCGCCAGCAGCCCGGTTGGGCCTTATAATTCACCCCTCCACTTT,CASSPVGPYNSPLHF
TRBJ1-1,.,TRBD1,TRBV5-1,TGCGCCAGCAGCCCGGGACAGGACGCAGTGAGGACTGAAGCTTTCTTT,CASSPGQDAVRTEAFF
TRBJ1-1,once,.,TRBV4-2,TGTGCCAGCAGCCAAGTGCTCAGAATGAACACTGAAGCTTTCTTT,CASSQVLRMNTEAFF
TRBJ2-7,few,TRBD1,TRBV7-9,TGTGCCAGCAGCCAGGACAGGGCTCCCTACGAGCAGTACTTC,CASSQDRAPYEQYF
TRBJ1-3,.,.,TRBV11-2,TGTGCCAGCAGCTGGGGGGGTCAGTCCTCTGGAAACACCATATATTTT,CASSWGGQSSGNTIYF
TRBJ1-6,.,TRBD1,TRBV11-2,TGTGCCAGCAGCTTACCAGGTCCAGGGGGCTCAGATAATTCACCCCTCCACTTT,CASSLPGPGGSDNSPLHF
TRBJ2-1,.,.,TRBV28,TGTGCCAGCAGTTTAGTGTTAGCGTCTGAGCAGTTCTTC,CASSLVLASEQFF
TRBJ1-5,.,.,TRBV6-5,TGTGCCAGCAGGGCAGGGGAAGGTCAGCCCCAGCATTTT,CASRAGEGQPQHF
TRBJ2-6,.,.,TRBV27,TGTGCCAGCAGCAAGAACGGGGTGTTCCAACTGGGCGGTGGGGCCAACGTCCTGACTTTC,CASSKNGVFQLGGGANVLTF
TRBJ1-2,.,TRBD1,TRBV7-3,TGTGCCAGCAGCTTCGAGAACGACTTGGACAGGGTTAACTATGGCTACACCTTC,CASSFENDLDRVNYGYTF
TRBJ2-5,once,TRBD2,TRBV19,TGTGCCAGTAGTATAGGATCTAGCGGGTATCCCAGGGAGACCCAGTACTTC,CASSIGSSGYPRETQYF
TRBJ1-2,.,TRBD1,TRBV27,TGTGCCAGCAGTTTATTACAGGGGGCGGATGGCTACACCTTC,CASSLLQGADGYTF
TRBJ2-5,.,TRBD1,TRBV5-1,TGCGCCAGCAGTTATACCGCCCTGGGACAGGGGGAGACCCAGTACTTC,CASSYTALGQGETQYF
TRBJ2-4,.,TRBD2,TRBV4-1,TGCGCCAGCAGCCAAGTTAGCGGGGTAGCCAAAAACATTCAGTACTTC,CASSQVSGVAKNIQYF
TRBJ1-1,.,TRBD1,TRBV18,TGTGCCAGCTCACCCATGGGACAGGGGGACACTGAAGCTTTCTTT,CASSPMGQGDTEAFF
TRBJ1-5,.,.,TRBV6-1,TGTGCCAGCAGTGAATCAAGCAATCAGCCCCAGCATTTT,CASSESSNQPQHF
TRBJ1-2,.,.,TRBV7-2,TGTGCCAGCAGCTTAGCAGGGGGACTAGATGGCTACACCTTC,CASSLAGGLDGYTF
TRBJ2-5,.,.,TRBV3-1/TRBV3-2,TGTGCCAGCAGCCAAGTGGGCGAGACCCAGTACTTC,CASSQVGETQYF
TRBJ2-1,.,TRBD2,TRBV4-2,TGTGCCAGCAGCCAAGAGGGTTATGGGAGGGTCCTCTACAATGAGCAGTTCTTC,CASSQEGYGRVLYNEQFF
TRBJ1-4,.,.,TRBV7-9,TGTGCCAGCAGCTTGTCGGGACTGAAGAATGAAAAACTGTTTTTT,CASSLSGLKNEKLFF
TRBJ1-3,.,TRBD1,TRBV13,TGTGCCAGCAGCGACCGGGACAGCAGCTCTGGAAACACCATATATTTT,CASSDRDSSSGNTIYF
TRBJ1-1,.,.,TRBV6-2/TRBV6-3,TGTGCCAGCAGTTACGTCCATAACACTGAAGCTTTCTTT,CASSYVHNTEAFF
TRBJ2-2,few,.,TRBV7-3,TGTGCCAGCAGCTTAATAGACATAAAGAACACCGGGGAGCTGTTTTTT,CASSLIDIKNTGELFF
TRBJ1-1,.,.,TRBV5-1,TGCGCCAGCAGCTTGGTGCAGGAGGACACTGAAGCTTTCTTT,CASSLVQEDTEAFF
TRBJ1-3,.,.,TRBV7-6,TGTGCCAGCAGCTTAGCGGGGGGCTCTGGAAACACCATATATTTT,CASSLAGGSGNTIYF
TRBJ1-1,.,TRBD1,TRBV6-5,TGTGCCAGCAGTTACGGACAGGCGGTTTACACTGAAGCTTTCTTT,CASSYGQAVYTEAFF
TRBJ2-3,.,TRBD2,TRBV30,TGTGCCTGGAGAGGACTAGCGGGGGGGAAGTCAGATACGCAGTATTTT,CAWRGLAGGKSDTQYF